This entry lists 16 T cell receptor beta chains sequenced from one sample in a study of cytomegalovirus exposure and HLA in healthy donors. The PCR made use of 60 Vbeta and 13 Jbeta primers. The data were produced by immunoSEQ multiplex PCR, yet TCRdb's version contains in-frame clones alone and is incomplete. The table includes over 150,000 clones, about 77% detected once. Material for sequencing was PBMCs. Every receptor here comes from a woman in her twenties or thirties in good health and CMV-seronegative.

The chain couples TRBV5-1 to TRBJ1-2, with D possibly TRBD1 on 5 matching bases. Trimming cost V 0 bases and J 8 bases, with 14 bases left between them. The germline V gene encodes CDR1 SGHRS and CDR2 YFSETQ. The CDR3 contains 14 residues. Here the CDR3 reads CASSLAVTGQGYTF. The DNA for the CDR3 is TGCGCCAGCAGCTTGGCCGTTACAGGACAAGGCTACACCTTC. The whole variable domain, remainder taken from reference TRBV5-1 and TRBJ1-2, is KAGVTQTPRYLIKTRGQQVTLSCSPISGHRSVSWYQQTPGQGLQFLFEYFSETQRNKGNFPGRFSGRQFSNSRSEMNVSTLELGDSALYLCASSLAVTGQGYTFGSGTRLTVV.

CDR3 coding DNA: TGTGCTAGTGGTTTAAGGCTAGCGGGGGTCACCGGGGAGCTGTTTTTT. Translated, it gives CASGLRLAGVTGELFF. This sequence joins TRBV12-5 and TRBJ2-2; 10 bases line up with TRBD2. This CDR3 is 16 amino acids long. Trimming cost V 3 bases and J 4 bases; bases outside gene matches: 5. Germline V gene data show CDR1 as LGHNT and CDR2 as FRNRAP. The variable domain in full, completed from reference TRBV12-5 and TRBJ2-2, reads DARVTQTPRHKVTEMGQEVTMRCQPILGHNTVFWYRQTMMQGLELLAYFRNRAPLDDSGMPKDRFSAEMPDATLATLKIQPSEPRDSAVYFCASGLRLAGVTGELFFGEGSRLTVL.

The chain carries TRBV28 and TRBJ2-7; 8 positions agree with TRBD1. The CDR3 totals 15 residues. V was clipped by 5 bases and J by 6 bases; unmatched bases: 12. Germline V CDR1 and CDR2: MDHEN, SYDVKM. The CDR3, as DNA: TGTGCCAGCAGTGTACTGACAGGGGCCCTCGTCGAGCAGTACTTC. Translated, it gives CASSVLTGALVEQYF.

This clone was counted a few times. The CDR3 sequence is CASSDSGRPYEQYF. In DNA, the CDR3 is TGCGCCAGCAGTGATAGCGGGCGACCCTACGAGCAGTACTTC. V gene TRBV10-1 combines with J gene TRBJ2-7; 7 bases match TRBD2. With V trimmed by 3 bases and J by 2 bases, 4 bases remained unmatched. Looked up from germline, CDR1 is WNHNN and CDR2 is SYGVQD (reference sequence). The CDR3 spans 14 residues.

This clone was seen more than once but under ten times. The chain links TRBV5-1 to TRBJ2-4; 9 bases match TRBD2. Germline V gene lookup returns CDR1 SGHRS and CDR2 YFSETQ. The CDR3 totals 21 residues. V was clipped by 4 bases and J by 4 bases; unmatched bases: 24. CDR3 in amino acids: CASSRTGTSSFSGSGKNIQYF. Here the CDR3 DNA reads TGCGCCAGCAGCCGAACCGGGACATCAAGTTTTAGCGGGAGTGGTAAAAACATTCAGTACTTC.

The count of this clone is one. Compared with germline, one end of the junction differs, possibly owing to a read error. The chain carries TRBV19 and TRBJ1-2; no clear D. The CDR3 totals 13 residues. The germline gives CDR1 LNHDA, CDR2 SQIVND (reference sequence). The CDR3 loop reads CASSPRPNYGYPF. In DNA form, the CDR3 reads TGTGCCAGTAGTCCCCGTCCCAACTATGGCTACCCCTTC.

The chain uses TRBV7-9 and TRBJ2-5, with 9 bases matching TRBD2. Per germline, CDR1 SEHNR and CDR2 FQNEAQ (reference sequence). CDR3 length: 18 amino acids. J gave up 5 bases and V 4 bases, and 17 bases lay outside the gene matches. The CDR3 DNA is TGTGCCAGCAGCTCAGGGGCAGGGTCGAGTAGCGGGAGTGAGACCCAGTACTTC. Translation: CASSSGAGSSSGSETQYF.

The gene calls are TRBV19 and TRBJ1-1, with a tentative D call TRBD1 (6 bases). V lost 5 bases to trimming and J lost 3 bases, with 16 bases between them. This CDR3 is 15 amino acids long. From germline, CDR1 is LNHDA and CDR2 SQIVND (reference sequence). DNA for the CDR3: TGTGCCAGTAGTGGGCCGGACAGATATGACACTGAAGCTTTCTTT. This translates into CASSGPDRYDTEAFF.

This clone was observed a few times. At one boundary the junction diverges from the germline segment, which might be a read error. The chain is built from TRBV6-1 and TRBJ1-2; 7 bases are a match to TRBD1. Germline V gene sequence: CDR1 MNHNS, CDR2 SASEGT. The CDR3 consists of 13 residues. The CDR3 nucleotides are TGTGCCAGCAGGGAAGGGGGCGTCCGAGGCTACACCTTC. Translating gives CASREGGVRGYTF.

The rearrangement uses TRBV28 and TRBJ2-1; 11 nucleotides line up with TRBD2. This CDR3 comprises 16 residues. With 7 bases clipped from V and 1 base from J, the junction kept 6 bases outside the gene matches. Looked up from germline, CDR1 is MDHEN and CDR2 is SYDVKM. CDR3 sequence (DNA): TGTGCCAGCAATGAGCTAGCGGGAGGTTCCTACAATGAGCAGTTCTTC. This sequence encodes CASNELAGGSYNEQFF. Complete variable domain (other parts from reference TRBV28 and TRBJ2-1): DVKVTQSSRYLVKRTGEKVFLECVQDMDHENMFWYRQDPGLGLRLIYFSYDVKMKEKGDIPEGYSVSREKKERFSLILESASTNQTSMYLCASNELAGGSYNEQFFGPGTRLTVL.

The chain joins TRBV6-6 to TRBJ1-1; D is perhaps TRBD1 (6 bases). V was trimmed by 10 bases and J by 5 bases, leaving 20 bases between them. Germline V gene lookup returns CDR1 MNHNY and CDR2 SVGAGI (reference sequence). CDR3 length: 14 amino acids. The CDR3 spells CAIGRNRERTEAFF. CDR3 DNA sequence: TGTGCCATCGGTCGGAACAGGGAAAGAACTGAAGCTTTCTTT.

The CDR3 spells CASSLYRETQYF. The CDR3 DNA sequence: TGTGCCAGCAGCTTGTACAGGGAGACCCAGTACTTC. The gene calls are TRBV5-6 and TRBJ2-5, with D maybe TRBD1 (5 bases). Germline CDR1 reads SGHDT; CDR2 reads YYEEEE. V lost 1 base and J 5 bases, leaving 6 bases between the germline ends. The CDR3 sequence is 12 residues long.

The chain uses TRBV6-6 and TRBJ2-3; 8 nucleotides agree with TRBD2. The CDR3 covers 16 residues. Germline CDR1 MNHNY, CDR2 SVGAGI (reference sequence). V dropped 6 bases and J dropped 4; count of bases not matched to a gene: 12. The CDR3 protein is CASRNWTSYRPDTQYF. The CDR3, as DNA: TGTGCCAGCAGAAACTGGACTAGCTATCGCCCAGATACGCAGTATTTT.

The chain is built from TRBV6-1 and TRBJ1-5; the D is unclear. Germline V CDR1 and CDR2: MNHNS, SASEGT. V was clipped by 5 bases and J by 0 bases, with 8 bases between them. The CDR3 sequence is 14 residues long. The CDR3 region has the DNA TGTGCCAGCAGTTCGGGGAATAGCAATCAGCCCCAGCATTTT. The encoded protein is CASSSGNSNQPQHF.

The chain links TRBV5-6 to TRBJ1-1; 7 bases align to TRBD1. Germline CDR1 reads SGHDT; CDR2 reads YYEEEE. This CDR3 has 15 amino acids. The V and J ends lost 3 bases and 8 bases, in that order; junction bases with no gene match: 13. CDR3 in DNA: TGTGCCAGCAGCTCAAAACCCGGACAGGACCGAGAAGCTTTCTTT. It encodes CASSSKPGQDREAFF.

The chain recombines TRBV5-1 with TRBJ2-5, with a weak D call TRBD2 (6 bases). Germline-derived CDR1 and CDR2 are SGHRS and YFSETQ. V shed 4 bases and J shed 5 bases, with 12 bases lying between them. This CDR3 is 13 amino acids long. The CDR3 DNA reads as TGCGCCAGCAGCGTTGGAGGGTTGGAGACCCAGTACTTC. Encoded protein: CASSVGGLETQYF.